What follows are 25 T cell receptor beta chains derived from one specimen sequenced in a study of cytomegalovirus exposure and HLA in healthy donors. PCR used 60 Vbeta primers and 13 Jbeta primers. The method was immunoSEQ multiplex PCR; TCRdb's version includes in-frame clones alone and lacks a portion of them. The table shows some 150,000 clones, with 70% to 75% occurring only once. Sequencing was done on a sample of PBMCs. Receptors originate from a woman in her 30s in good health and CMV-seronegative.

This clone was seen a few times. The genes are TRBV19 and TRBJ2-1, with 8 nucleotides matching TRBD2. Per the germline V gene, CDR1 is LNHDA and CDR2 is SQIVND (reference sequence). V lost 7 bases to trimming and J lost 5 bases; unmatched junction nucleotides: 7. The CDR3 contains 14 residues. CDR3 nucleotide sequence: TGTGCCAGTACGGGACTAGTCCCTAACAATGAGCAGTTCTTC. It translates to CASTGLVPNNEQFF.

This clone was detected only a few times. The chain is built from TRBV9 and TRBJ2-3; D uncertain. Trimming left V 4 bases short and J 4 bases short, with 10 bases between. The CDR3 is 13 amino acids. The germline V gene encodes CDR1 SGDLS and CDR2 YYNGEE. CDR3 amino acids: CASSPPVADTQYF. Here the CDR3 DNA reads TGTGCCAGCAGCCCCCCTGTCGCAGATACGCAGTATTTT.

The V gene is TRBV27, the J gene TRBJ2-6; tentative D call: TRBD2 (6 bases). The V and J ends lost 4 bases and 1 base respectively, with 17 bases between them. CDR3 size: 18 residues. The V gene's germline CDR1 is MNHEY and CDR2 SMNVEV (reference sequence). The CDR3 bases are TGTGCCAGCAGTTACGGATACGGGAGACTGTCTGGGGCCAACGTCCTGACTTTC. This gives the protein CASSYGYGRLSGANVLTF.

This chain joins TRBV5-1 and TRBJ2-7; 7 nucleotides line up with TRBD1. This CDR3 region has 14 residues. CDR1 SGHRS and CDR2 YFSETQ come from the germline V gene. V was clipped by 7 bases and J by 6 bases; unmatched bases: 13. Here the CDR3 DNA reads TGCGCCAGCGGTAGGTTAGGCAGGGACAGCGAGCAGTACTTC. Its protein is CASGRLGRDSEQYF.

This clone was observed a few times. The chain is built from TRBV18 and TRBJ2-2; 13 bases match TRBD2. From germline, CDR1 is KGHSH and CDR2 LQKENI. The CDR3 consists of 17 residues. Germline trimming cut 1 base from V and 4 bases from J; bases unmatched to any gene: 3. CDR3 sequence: CASSPRTSGGGTGELFF. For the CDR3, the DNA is TGTGCCAGCTCACCACGGACTAGCGGGGGAGGCACCGGGGAGCTGTTTTTT.

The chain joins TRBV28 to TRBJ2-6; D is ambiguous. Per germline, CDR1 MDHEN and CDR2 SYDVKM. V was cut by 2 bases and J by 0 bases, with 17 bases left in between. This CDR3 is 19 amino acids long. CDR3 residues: CASSLGSTRLNSGANVLTF. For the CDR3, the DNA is TGTGCCAGCAGTTTAGGGTCTACAAGACTTAACTCTGGGGCCAACGTCCTGACTTTC.

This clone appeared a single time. The CDR3 loop is CASSPGTGNTIYF. CDR3 bases: TGTGCCAGCTCACCTGGCACTGGAAACACCATATATTTT. This chain uses TRBV18 with TRBJ1-3; no clear D gene. The V gene's germline CDR1 is KGHSH and CDR2 LQKENI. Trimming removed 3 bases at V and 2 bases at J, with 5 bases between. This CDR3 region has 13 residues.

CDR3 in DNA: TGTGCCAGCAGCTCAGATCAGGTTGGGTCCCTTCCTAGCACAGATACGCAGTATTTT. Amino acid sequence: CASSSDQVGSLPSTDTQYF. This sequence joins TRBV7-8 and TRBJ2-3; D gene uncertain. V gave up 4 bases and J gave up 0 bases, with 23 bases separating them. The CDR3 totals 19 residues. The germline V gene has CDR1 SGHVS and CDR2 FQNEAQ.

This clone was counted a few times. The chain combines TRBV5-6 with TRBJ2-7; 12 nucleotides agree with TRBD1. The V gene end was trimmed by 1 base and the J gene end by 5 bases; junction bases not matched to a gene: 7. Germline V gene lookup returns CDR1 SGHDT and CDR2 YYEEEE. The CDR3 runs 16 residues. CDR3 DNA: TGTGCCAGCAGCTTGATGGGGACAGGGGGCATGGACGAGCAGTACGTC. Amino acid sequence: CASSLMGTGGMDEQYV.

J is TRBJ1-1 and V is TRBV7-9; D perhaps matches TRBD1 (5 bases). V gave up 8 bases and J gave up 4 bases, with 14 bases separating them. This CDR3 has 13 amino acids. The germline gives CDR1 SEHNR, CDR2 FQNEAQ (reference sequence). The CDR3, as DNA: TGTGCCAGCCGGAGCGGGGGTTCCACTGAAGCTTTCTTT. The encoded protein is CASRSGGSTEAFF.

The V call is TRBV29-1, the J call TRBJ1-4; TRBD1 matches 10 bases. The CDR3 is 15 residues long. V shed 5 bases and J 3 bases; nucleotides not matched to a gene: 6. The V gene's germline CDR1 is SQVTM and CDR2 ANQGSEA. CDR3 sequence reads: CSVRQGAGSNEKLFF. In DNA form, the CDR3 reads TGCAGCGTTCGACAGGGGGCAGGGTCTAATGAAAAACTGTTTTTT.

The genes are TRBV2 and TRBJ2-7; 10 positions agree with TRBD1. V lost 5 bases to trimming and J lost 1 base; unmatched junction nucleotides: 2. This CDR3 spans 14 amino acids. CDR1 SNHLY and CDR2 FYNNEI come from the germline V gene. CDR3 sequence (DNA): TGTGCCAGCAGTCCGGGACAGGGGTCCTACGAGCAGTACGTC. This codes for CASSPGQGSYEQYV.

The CDR3 loop is CASRVTGGNEQFF. In nucleotides, the CDR3 is TGTGCCAGCCGTGTGACAGGGGGCAATGAGCAGTTCTTC. The chain employs TRBV6-1 and TRBJ2-1, with 9 bases matching TRBD1. The CDR3 runs 13 residues. V lost 8 bases and J lost 6; bases outside the gene matches: 5. Germline V gene data show CDR1 as MNHNS and CDR2 as SASEGT.

DNA for the CDR3: TGTGCCAGCAGTAGCCAGGGGGCGCGGGTTCAGGGCGAGCAGTACTTC. Amino acid sequence: CASSSQGARVQGEQYF. The V gene is TRBV2, the J gene TRBJ2-7, with TRBD1 matching 8 bases. Losses at the gene ends were 5 bases for V and 6 bases for J; bases not matched to a gene: 15. This CDR3 is built from 16 residues. The germline CDR1 and CDR2 sequences are SNHLY and FYNNEI.

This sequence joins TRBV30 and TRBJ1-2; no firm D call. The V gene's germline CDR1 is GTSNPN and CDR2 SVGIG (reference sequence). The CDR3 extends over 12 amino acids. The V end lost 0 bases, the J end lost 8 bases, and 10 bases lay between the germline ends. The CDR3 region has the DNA TGTGCCTGGAGTGTACAACCAAACGGCTACACCTTC. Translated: CAWSVQPNGYTF.

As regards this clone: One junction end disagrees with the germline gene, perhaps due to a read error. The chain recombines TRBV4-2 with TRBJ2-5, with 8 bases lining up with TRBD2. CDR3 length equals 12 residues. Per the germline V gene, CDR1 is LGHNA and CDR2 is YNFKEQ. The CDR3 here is CASSQDRGTRNF. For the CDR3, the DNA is TGTGCCAGCAGCCAAGATCGGGGGACTAGGAACTTC.

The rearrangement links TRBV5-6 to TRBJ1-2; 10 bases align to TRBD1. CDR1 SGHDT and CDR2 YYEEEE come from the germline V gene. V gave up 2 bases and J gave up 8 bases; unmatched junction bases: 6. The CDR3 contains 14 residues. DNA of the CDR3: TGTGCCAGCAGCTTCGGACAGGGGGTCGGAGGCTACACCTTC. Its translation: CASSFGQGVGGYTF.

As DNA, the CDR3 is TGTGCCAGCAGCTTGGGGAGGGGAAAAGGTAACACTGAAGCTTTCTTT. This encodes CASSLGRGKGNTEAFF. The chain employs TRBV11-2 and TRBJ1-1, with D maybe TRBD1 (5 bases). Germline V gene lookup returns CDR1 SGHAT and CDR2 FQNNGV. V was cut by 3 bases and J by 2 bases, with 16 bases left in between. This CDR3 comprises 16 residues.

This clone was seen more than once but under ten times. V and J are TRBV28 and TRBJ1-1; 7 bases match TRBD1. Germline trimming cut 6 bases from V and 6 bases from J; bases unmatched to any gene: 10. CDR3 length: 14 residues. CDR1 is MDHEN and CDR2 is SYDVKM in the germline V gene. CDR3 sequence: CASRSTQGVAEAFF. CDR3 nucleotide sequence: TGTGCCAGCAGGTCTACTCAGGGGGTCGCTGAAGCTTTCTTT.

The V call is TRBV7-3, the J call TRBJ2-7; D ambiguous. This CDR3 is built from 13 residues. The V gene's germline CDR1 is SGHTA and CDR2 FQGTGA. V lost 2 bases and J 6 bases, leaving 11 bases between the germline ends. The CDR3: CASSLSRQSEQYF. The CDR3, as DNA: TGTGCCAGCAGCTTATCGAGGCAAAGCGAGCAGTACTTC.

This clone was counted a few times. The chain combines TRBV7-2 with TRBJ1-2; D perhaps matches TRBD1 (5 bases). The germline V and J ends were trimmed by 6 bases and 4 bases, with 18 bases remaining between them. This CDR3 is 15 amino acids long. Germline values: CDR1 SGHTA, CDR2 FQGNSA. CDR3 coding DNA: TGTGCCAGCAGTATAGACAGCAACTCTCCCTATGGCTACACCTTC. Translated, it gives CASSIDSNSPYGYTF.

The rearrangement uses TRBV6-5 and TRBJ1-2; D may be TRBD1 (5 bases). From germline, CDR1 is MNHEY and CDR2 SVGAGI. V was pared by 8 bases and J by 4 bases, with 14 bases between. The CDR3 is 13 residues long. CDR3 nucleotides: TGTGCCAGCCACAGTCCGGGGGTCTATGGCTACACCTTC. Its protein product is CASHSPGVYGYTF.

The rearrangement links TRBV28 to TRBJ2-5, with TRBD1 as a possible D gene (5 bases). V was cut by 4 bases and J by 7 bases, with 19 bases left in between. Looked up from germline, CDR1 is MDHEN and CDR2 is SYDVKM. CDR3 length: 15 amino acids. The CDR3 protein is CASSSYWQGRRTQYF. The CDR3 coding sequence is TGTGCCAGCAGTTCATATTGGCAGGGAAGACGGACCCAGTACTTC.

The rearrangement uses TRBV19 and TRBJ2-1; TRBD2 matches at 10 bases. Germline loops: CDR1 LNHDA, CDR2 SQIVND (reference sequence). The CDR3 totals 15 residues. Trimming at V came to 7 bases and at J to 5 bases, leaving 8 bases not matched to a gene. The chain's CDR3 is CASKGSGRPHNEQFF. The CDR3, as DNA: TGTGCCAGTAAAGGTAGCGGGAGGCCCCACAATGAGCAGTTCTTC.

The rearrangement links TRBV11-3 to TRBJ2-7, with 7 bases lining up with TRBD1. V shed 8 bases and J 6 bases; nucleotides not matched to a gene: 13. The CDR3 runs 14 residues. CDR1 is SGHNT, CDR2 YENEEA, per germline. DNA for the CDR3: TGTGCCAGCGATACGCGTGGCGCAGGGGGCGAGCAGTACTTC. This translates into CASDTRGAGGEQYF. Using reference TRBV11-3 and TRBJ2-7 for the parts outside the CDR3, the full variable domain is EAGVVQSPRYKIIEKKQPVAFWCNPISGHNTLYWYLQNLGQGPELLIRYENEEAVDDSQLPKDRFSAERLKGVDSTLKIQPAELGDSAVYLCASDTRGAGGEQYFGPGTRLTVT.